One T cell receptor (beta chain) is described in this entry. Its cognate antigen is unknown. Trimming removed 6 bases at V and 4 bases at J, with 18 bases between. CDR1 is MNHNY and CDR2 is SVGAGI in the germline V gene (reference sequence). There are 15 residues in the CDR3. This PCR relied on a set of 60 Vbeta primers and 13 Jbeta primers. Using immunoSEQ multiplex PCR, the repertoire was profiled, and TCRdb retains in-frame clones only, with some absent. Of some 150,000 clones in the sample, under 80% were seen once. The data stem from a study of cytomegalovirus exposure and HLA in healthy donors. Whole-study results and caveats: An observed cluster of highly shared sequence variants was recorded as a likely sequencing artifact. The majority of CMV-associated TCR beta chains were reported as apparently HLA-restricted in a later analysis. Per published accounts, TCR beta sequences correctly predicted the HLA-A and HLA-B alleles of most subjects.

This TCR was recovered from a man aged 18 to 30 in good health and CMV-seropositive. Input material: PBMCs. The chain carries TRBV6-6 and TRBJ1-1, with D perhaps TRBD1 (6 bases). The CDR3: CASRPGQSFVTEAFF. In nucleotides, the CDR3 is TGTGCCAGCAGACCCGGACAGTCCTTTGTCACTGAAGCTTTCTTT.